This TCR beta chain is drawn from a study of Ad26.COV2.S vaccination and SARS-CoV-2 variants. V lost 3 bases and J lost 5, with 11 bases in between. The CDR3 runs to 13 residues. CDR1 is MGHRA and CDR2 is YSYEKL in the germline V gene. This clone was recorded once. TCRdb's table, derived via immunoSEQ multiplex PCR, lists solely in-frame clones and lacks some. Of over 400,000 clones in the sample, about 92% were seen once. The treatment: around 19 received Ad26.COV2.S at low or high dose, single or two shots; several received placebo; per-sample allocation not given. At day 63 after the first vaccine or placebo injection, samples were drawn.

This sample comprised peripheral blood, obtained in a trial of Ad26.COV2.S vaccine versus placebo. The receptor's source is a person aged 18 to 65 who received the Ad26.COV2.S COVID-19 vaccine or a placebo. The rearrangement links TRBV4-1 to TRBJ2-7, with TRBD2 as a possible D gene (5 bases). The CDR3 sequence: CASSQALANEQYF. CDR3 nucleotides: TGCGCCAGCAGCCAGGCCCTAGCAAACGAGCAGTACTTC.